This TCR beta chain is from a study of T cells in Graves' hyperthyroidism and ophthalmopathy. Unmatched junction bases numbered 3, after V lost 2 bases and J lost 7 bases. Germline lookup yields CDR1 MNHEY and CDR2 SMNVEV (reference sequence). The CDR3 contains 14 residues. RNA transcripts gave rise to amplified TCR beta CDR3 regions. Primed by the HTBI set, a first-round RT-PCR was run on the TCR CDR3. MiXCR, run by TCRdb on the multiplex PCR reads, gives a single entry per CDR3 protein. The sample lists fewer than 450,000 distinct CDR3 sequences, about a sixth occurring once. The chain uses TRBV27 and TRBJ2-1; 9 bases agree with TRBD2. This receptor was taken from a woman under 40 with Graves' hyperthyroidism that later progressed to Graves' ophthalmopathy. The sequencing input was blood. CDR3 DNA sequence: TGTGCCAGCAGTTTAGCGGGAGGGCCTAATGAGCAGTTCTTC. Protein product: CASSLAGGPNEQFF.